This entry concerns a single TCR beta chain. Its antigen is currently not known. No base quality values were provided; no much bigger clone lies one nucleotide off. This entry comes from a study of blood T cell dynamics during melanoma immunotherapy (TCRdb year 2020). The study in broad terms: Patients with metastatic melanoma were treated with first-line pembrolizumab or nivolumab plus ipilimumab as standard of care in the United Kingdom. To identify early correlates of response, the study profiled peripheral T cell receptor repertoires in patients with metastatic melanoma before and after one cycle of checkpoint inhibitor therapy. Consecutive patients formed a training cohort, and a further independent group of patients from the same centre was pooled into an external validation set.

Overall study results and their limits: The relatively small sample size was acknowledged as potentially limiting generalization of the results. Of the sorted CD8+ subsets, TIE cells had both the highest clonality and the greatest similarity to cfDNA CDR3 sequences, which suggests active turnover converging on dominant clones. Whether the T cell clones behind the repertoire changes were melanoma-specific or instead reflected general immune activation was something the study could not determine.

All DNA extracted from each sorted CD8+ T cell subset was loaded into the assay. TCR beta CDR3 sequences were amplified from genomic DNA using the immunoSEQ TCRb Assay kit according to manufacturer instructions. The KAPA Library Quantification Kit for Illumina platforms was used to quantify the pooled libraries by qPCR. Pooled libraries were sequenced on an Illumina NextSeq 500, clustered at about 0.6-1.2 pM. Per the original workflow: Analysis of the TCR data relied on immunoSEQ ANALYZER and the R LymphoSeq package. A rearrangement efficiency score was calculated as productive divided by the sum of productive and non-productive CDR3 sequences. Clonality was assessed using the Gini coefficient and diversity using the Renyi index at alpha=1, with pairwise comparisons between timepoints within each patient. Clonal relatedness, based on an edit distance of 3, and repertoire similarity, based on the Bhattacharyya coefficient, were both computed in LymphoSeq. Linear discriminant analysis on week-3 changes in clonality and diversity was built with the R MASS and caret packages to classify response. Imported from immuneACCESS, the table was reduced by TCRdb to in-frame sequences with V and J called. These copies leave out some clones; in studies compared against another copy, an unresolved V gene accounts for under half, and the cause of the remainder is not known. Clone size and the V and J calls come from that table; the DNA yielded D and trimming. The sample contains a few thousand clones, less than 98% of them found a single time. The ten largest clones capture around 1.7% of the sample.

Its CDR3 holds 15 amino acids, cysteine through phenylalanine. Solely the CDR3 DNA is kept, with 45 bases framed from the first base. V is cut by 2 bases and J by 11 bases, and the space between the germline ends is 21 bases. Based on the germline V gene (reference sequence), the CDR1 and CDR2 sequences are MNHEY and SMNVEV. The sample's time point label, decoded: pre-treatment baseline. Blood was sampled before treatment (T0) and at week 3 (W3), after the first cycle of checkpoint blockade. Except for a couple of patients with rapid clinical progression, response was assessed 12 weeks after the first infusion by RECIST 1.1; disease control meant complete response, partial response or stable disease. Any patient who had received prior systemic cancer treatment, was on concomitant immunosuppressant therapy or had synchronous other active malignancies was excluded. In six patients, three with progression and three with disease control, sorted CD8+ memory and naive T cell subsets were sequenced at T0 and W3. PBMC were isolated from blood with Lymphoprep and SepMate tubes, followed by red cell lysis. DNA from PBMC and sorted T cell subsets was extracted with QIAamp DNA Blood Mini kits. CD8+ T cell subsets were sorted live on a FACSAria III cytometer and then frozen prior to DNA extraction. Fresh PBMC for flow cytometry were kept at 4 degrees C in PBS containing approximately 2.2% fetal bovine serum and were analyzed within 25 hours.

The V and J genes are TRBV27 and TRBJ2-5; the D element could tentatively be TRBD1 or TRBD2, as 5 bases agree for each. The sequence came from a human donor with melanoma. The starting material was effector memory CD8+ T cells from blood, obtained from a patient treated with checkpoint blockade. The DNA sequence is as follows: TGTGCCAGCAGTTTAGCCCAGGACGGTATGGGGGAGCAGTACTTC. Its protein product is CASSLAQDGMGEQYF.